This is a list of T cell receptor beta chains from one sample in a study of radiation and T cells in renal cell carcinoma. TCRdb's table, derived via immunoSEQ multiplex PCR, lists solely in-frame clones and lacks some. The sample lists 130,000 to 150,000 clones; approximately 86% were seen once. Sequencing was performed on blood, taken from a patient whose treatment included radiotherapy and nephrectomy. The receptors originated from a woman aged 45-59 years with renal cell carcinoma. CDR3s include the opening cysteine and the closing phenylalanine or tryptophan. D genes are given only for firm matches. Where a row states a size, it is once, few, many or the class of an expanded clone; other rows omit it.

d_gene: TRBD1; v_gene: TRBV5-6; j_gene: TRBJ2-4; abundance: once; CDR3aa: CASSFDREPIQYF; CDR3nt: TGTGCCAGCAGCTTCGACAGGGAGCCCATTCAGTACTTC
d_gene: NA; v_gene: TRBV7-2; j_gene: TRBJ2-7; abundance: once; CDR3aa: CASSLTGTTYEQYF; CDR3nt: TGTGCCAGCAGTTTGACAGGTACAACCTACGAGCAGTACTTC
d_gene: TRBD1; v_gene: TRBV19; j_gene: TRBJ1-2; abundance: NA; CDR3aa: CASSIRDRGGYTF; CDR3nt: TGTGCCAGTAGTATCCGGGACAGAGGCGGCTACACCTTC
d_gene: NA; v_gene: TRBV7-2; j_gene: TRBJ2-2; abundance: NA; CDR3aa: CASSLAGGELFF; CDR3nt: TGTGCCAGCAGCTTAGCTGGCGGGGAGCTGTTTTTT
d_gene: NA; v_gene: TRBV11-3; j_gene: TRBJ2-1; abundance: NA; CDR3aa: CASSLGRGAYNEQFF; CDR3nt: TGTGCCAGCAGCTTAGGAAGAGGGGCCTACAATGAGCAGTTCTTC
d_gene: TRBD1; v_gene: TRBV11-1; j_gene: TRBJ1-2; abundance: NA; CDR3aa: CASSLGQGPYGYTF; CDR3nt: TGTGCCAGCAGCTTGGGACAGGGTCCCTATGGCTACACCTTC
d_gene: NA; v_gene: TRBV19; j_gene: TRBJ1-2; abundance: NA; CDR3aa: CASSLGVAVGANGYTF; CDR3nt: TGTGCCAGTAGTCTAGGGGTCGCGGTAGGGGCGAATGGCTACACCTTC
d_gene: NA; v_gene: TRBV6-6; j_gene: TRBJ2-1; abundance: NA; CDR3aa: CASSGPGKGEQFF; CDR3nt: TGTGCCAGTTCGGGGCCCGGCAAAGGTGAGCAGTTCTTC
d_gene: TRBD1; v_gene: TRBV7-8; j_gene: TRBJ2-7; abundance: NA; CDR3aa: CASSSPGQGGEQYF; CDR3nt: TGTGCCAGCAGCTCGCCGGGACAGGGCGGTGAGCAGTACTTC
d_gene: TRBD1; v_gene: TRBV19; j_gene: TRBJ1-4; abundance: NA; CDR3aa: CASSSQGFNEKLFF; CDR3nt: TGTGCCAGTAGCTCACAGGGGTTTAATGAAAAACTGTTTTTT
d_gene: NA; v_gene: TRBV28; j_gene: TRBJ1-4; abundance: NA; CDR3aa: CASRRPGEKLFF; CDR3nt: TGTGCCAGCAGAAGGCCGGGGGAAAAACTGTTTTTT
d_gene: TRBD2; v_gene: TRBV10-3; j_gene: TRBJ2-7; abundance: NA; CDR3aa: CAVAGDRKQYF; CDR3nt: TGTGCCGTAGCGGGGGACCGAAAGCAGTACTTC
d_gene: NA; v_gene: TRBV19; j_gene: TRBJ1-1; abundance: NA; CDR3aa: CASSISARTEAFF; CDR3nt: TGTGCCAGTAGTATATCTGCCCGAACTGAAGCTTTCTTT
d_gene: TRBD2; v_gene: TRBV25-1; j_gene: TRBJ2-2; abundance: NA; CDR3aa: CASSSFEGTRRNTGELFF; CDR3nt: TGTGCCAGCAGTTCATTTGAGGGGACTAGGAGGAACACCGGGGAGCTGTTTTTT
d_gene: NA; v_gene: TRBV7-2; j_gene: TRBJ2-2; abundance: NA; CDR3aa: CASSSEPRATGELFF; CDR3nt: TGTGCCAGCAGCTCTGAACCGAGGGCCACCGGGGAGCTGTTTTTT
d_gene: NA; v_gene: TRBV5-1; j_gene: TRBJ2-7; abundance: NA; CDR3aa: CASSETGLSYEQYF; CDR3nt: TGCGCCAGCAGCGAGACCGGGTTATCCTACGAGCAGTACTTC
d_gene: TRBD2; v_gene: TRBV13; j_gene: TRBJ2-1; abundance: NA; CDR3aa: CASSSRLAGGPLDEQFF; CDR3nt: TGTGCCAGCAGCTCGCGACTAGCGGGAGGGCCTCTCGATGAGCAGTTCTTC
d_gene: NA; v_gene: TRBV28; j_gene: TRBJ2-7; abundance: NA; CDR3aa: CASSFSYHLISYEQYF; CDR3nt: TGTGCCAGCAGTTTTTCCTACCACCTCATCTCCTACGAGCAGTACTTC
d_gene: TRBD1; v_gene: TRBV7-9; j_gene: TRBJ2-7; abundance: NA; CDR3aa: CASSLARTGLGEQYF; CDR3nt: TGTGCCAGCAGCTTAGCCCGGACAGGGCTCGGCGAGCAGTACTTC
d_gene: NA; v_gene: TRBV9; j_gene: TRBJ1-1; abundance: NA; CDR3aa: CASSVDTEAFF; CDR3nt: TGTGCCAGCAGCGTAGACACTGAAGCTTTCTTT
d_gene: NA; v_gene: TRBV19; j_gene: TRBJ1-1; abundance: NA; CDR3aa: CASSRTGPGDPFF; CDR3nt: TGTGCCAGTAGTAGAACCGGGCCAGGTGATCCTTTCTTT
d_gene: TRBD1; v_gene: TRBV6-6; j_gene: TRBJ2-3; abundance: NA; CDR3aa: CASRSAGGYTDTQYF; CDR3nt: TGTGCCAGCAGATCGGCAGGGGGTTACACAGATACGCAGTATTTT
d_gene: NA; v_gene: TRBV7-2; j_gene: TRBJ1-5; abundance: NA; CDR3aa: CASSLNSPHQPQHF; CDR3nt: TGTGCCAGCAGCTTAAACTCTCCCCATCAGCCCCAGCATTTT
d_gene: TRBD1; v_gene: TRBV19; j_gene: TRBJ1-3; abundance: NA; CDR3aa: CASSKTGFENTIYF; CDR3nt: TGTGCCAGTAGTAAGACAGGGTTTGAAAACACCATATATTTT
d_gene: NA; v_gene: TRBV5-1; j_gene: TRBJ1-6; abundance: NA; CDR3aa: CASSLGTDRSYNSPLHF; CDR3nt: TGCGCCAGCAGCTTGGGGACGGATCGCTCCTATAATTCACCCCTCCACTTT
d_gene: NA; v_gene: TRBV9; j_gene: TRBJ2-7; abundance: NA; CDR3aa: CASSSRADASYEQYF; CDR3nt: TGTGCCAGCAGCTCCCGGGCCGACGCCTCCTACGAGCAGTACTTC
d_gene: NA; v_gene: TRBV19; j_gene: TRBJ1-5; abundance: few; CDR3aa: CASSISPEDNQPQHF; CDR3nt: TGTGCCAGTAGTATCTCCCCGGAGGACAATCAGCCCCAGCATTTT
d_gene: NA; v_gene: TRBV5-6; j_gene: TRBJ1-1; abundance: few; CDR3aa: CASRMDRLNTEAFF; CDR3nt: TGTGCCAGCAGAATGGACAGATTGAACACTGAAGCTTTCTTT
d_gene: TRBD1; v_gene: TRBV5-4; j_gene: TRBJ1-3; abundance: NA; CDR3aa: CASSSRDRGRSGTIYF; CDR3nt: TGTGCCAGCAGCTCCCGGGACAGGGGCAGGAGTGGCACCATATATTTT
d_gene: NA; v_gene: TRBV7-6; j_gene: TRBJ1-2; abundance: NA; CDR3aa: CASSFGDPRHGYTF; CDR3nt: TGTGCCAGCAGCTTTGGGGACCCTCGCCATGGCTACACCTTC
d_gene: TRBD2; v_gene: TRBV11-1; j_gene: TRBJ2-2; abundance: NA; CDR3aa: CASRMTSGTGELFF; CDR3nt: TGTGCCAGCAGGATGACTAGCGGTACCGGGGAGCTGTTTTTT
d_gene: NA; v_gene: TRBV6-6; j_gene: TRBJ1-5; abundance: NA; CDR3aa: CASSPAIAGGNQPQHF; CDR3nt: TGTGCCAGCAGTCCCGCCATTGCCGGGGGCAATCAGCCCCAGCATTTT
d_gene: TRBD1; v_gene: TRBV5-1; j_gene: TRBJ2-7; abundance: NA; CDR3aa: CASSLAGQVIDEQYF; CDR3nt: TGCGCCAGCAGCTTGGCGGGACAGGTGATCGACGAGCAGTACTTC
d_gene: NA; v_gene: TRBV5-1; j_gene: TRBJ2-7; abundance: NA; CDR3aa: CASSLGPGANEQYF; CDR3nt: TGCGCCAGCAGCTTGGGCCCAGGGGCGAACGAGCAGTACTTC
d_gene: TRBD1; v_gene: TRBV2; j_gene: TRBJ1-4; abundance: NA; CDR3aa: CASSGSGTGGEKLFF; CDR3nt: TGTGCCAGCAGCGGGTCCGGGACAGGGGGCGAAAAACTGTTTTTT
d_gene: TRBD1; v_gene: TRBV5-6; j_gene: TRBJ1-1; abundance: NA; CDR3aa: CASSPGTGTGTEAFF; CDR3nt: TGTGCCAGCAGCCCGGGGACAGGGACGGGCACTGAAGCTTTCTTT
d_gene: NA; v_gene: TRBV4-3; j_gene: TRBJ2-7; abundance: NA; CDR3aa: CASSLIREGAEQYF; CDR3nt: TGCGCCAGCAGCCTAATCAGGGAAGGGGCCGAGCAGTACTTC
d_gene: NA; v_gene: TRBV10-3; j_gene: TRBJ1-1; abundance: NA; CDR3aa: CAISEGSVNTEAFF; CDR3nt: TGTGCCATCAGTGAGGGTTCTGTGAACACTGAAGCTTTCTTT
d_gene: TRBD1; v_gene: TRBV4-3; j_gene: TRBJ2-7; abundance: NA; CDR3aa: CASSYRTGLRHEQYF; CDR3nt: TGCGCCAGCAGCTACCGGACAGGGTTACGGCACGAGCAGTACTTC
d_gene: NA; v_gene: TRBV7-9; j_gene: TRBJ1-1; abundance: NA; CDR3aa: CASSLDRKNTEAFF; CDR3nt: TGTGCCAGCAGCTTAGACAGAAAGAACACTGAAGCTTTCTTT
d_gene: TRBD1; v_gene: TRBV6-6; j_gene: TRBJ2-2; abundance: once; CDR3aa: CAHRTGGTGELFF; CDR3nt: TGTGCCCACAGGACAGGGGGCACCGGGGAGCTGTTTTTT
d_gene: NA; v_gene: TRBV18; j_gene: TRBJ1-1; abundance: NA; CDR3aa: CASSPSRWTAGPAEAFF; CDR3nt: TGTGCCAGCTCACCCTCCCGTTGGACAGCGGGCCCGGCTGAAGCTTTCTTT
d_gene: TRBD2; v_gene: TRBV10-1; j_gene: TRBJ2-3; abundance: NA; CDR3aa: CASSDPTSGGSTDTQYF; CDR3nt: TGCGCCAGCAGTGACCCAACTAGCGGGGGTAGCACAGATACGCAGTATTTT
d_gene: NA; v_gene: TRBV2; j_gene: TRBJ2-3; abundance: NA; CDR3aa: CATRMTLDTQYF; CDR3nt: TGTGCCACCCGAATGACTCTTGATACGCAGTATTTT
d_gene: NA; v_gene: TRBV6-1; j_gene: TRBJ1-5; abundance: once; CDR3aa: CASSTNRVFQPQHF; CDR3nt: TGTGCCAGCAGTACAAACAGGGTTTTTCAGCCCCAGCATTTT
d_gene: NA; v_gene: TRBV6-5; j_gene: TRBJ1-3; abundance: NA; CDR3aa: CASSYSGGRGNTIYF; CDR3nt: TGTGCCAGCAGTTACTCGGGGGGAAGAGGAAACACCATATATTTT
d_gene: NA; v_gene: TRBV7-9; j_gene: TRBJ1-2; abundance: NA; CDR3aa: CASSLARSQAQGYGYTF; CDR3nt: TGTGCCAGCAGCTTAGCCCGTTCCCAGGCCCAAGGCTATGGCTACACCTTC
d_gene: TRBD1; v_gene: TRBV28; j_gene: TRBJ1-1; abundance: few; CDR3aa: CASSITGVLTEAFF; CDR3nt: TGTGCCAGCAGTATCACAGGGGTTCTCACTGAAGCTTTCTTT
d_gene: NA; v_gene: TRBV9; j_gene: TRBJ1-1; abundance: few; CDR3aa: CASSLPPGRRAFF; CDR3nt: TGTGCCAGCAGCCTCCCCCCAGGGCGTCGAGCTTTCTTT
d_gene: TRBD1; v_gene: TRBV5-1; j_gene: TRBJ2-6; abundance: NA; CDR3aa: CASSLAQGAFLMDSGANVLTF; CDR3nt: TGCGCCAGCAGCTTGGCGCAGGGGGCGTTTCTGATGGACTCTGGGGCCAACGTCCTGACTTTC
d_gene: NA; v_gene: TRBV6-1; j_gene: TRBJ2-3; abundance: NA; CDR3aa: CASSDSERDTQYF; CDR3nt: TGTGCCAGCAGTGATAGCGAGAGGGATACGCAGTATTTT
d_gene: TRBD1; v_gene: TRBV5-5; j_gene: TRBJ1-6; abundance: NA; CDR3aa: CASSFRVRDSRNSPLHF; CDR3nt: TGTGCCAGCAGCTTCCGCGTCCGGGACAGCAGAAATTCACCCCTCCACTTT
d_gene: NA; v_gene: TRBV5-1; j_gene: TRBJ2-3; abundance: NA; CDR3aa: CASSLGALTDTQYF; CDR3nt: TGCGCCAGCAGCTTAGGGGCCCTCACAGATACGCAGTATTTT